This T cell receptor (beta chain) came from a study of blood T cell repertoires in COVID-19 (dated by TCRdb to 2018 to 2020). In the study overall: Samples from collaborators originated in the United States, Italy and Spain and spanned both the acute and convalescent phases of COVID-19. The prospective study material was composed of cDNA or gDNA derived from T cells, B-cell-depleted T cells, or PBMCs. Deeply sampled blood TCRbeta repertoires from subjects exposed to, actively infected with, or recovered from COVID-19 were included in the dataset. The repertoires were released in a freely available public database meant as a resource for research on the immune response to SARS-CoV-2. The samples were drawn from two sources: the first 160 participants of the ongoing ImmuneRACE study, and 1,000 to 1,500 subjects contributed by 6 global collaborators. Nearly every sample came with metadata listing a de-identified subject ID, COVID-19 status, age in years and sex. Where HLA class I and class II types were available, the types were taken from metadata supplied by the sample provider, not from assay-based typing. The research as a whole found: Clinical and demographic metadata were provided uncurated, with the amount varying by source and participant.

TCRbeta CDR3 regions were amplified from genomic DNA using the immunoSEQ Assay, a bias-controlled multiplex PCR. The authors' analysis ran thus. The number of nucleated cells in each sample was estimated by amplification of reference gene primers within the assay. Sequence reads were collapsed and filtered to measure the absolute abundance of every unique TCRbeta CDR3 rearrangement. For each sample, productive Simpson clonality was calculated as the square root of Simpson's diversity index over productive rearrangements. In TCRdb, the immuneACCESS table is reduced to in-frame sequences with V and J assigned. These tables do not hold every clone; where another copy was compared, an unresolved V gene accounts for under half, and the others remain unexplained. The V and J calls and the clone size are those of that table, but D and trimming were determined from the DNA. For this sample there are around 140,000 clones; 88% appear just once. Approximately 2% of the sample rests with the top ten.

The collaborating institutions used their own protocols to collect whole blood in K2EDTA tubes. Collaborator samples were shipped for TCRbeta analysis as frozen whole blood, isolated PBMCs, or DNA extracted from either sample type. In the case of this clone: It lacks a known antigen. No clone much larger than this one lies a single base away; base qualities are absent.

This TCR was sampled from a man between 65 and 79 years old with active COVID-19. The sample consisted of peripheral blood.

Read as DNA, the sequence is TGTGCCAGCCGTCCCGGGACATGGATAGAAAAACTGTTTTTT. This encodes CASRPGTWIEKLFF. The receptor chain draws on TRBV27 and TRBJ1-4, and the D gene may be TRBD1, 6 bases matching. In the germline V gene (reference sequence), CDR1 corresponds to MNHEY and CDR2 to SMNVEV. The V and J ends are trimmed by 8 bases and 8 bases, leaving 18 bases between them. Taken from cysteine to phenylalanine, the CDR3 has 14 residues. The entry retains the CDR3 DNA only, 42 bases that are in frame from base 1.